This entry describes one T cell receptor (beta chain). This sample stems from a study of blood T cell repertoires in COVID-19. This table comes from immunoSEQ multiplex PCR, and its TCRdb copy is limited to in-frame clones, with some not included. Of 210,000 or so clones detected, roughly 89% appear once; the ten largest clones hold approximately 6.7%. The ends were cut back, 6 bases at V and 6 bases at J, with 17 bases in the middle. Germline V gene sequence: CDR1 KGHDR, CDR2 SFDVKD. This CDR3 spans 14 amino acids. The specimen sequenced was peripheral blood. This chain joins TRBV24-1 and TRBJ2-7; maybe TRBD2 (6 bases). The TCR originated in a man between 40 and 49 years old with acute or convalescent COVID-19. This CDR3 is CATSSGLPVSEQYF. The DNA of the CDR3 is TGTGCCACCAGTTCGGGACTCCCAGTCTCCGAGCAGTACTTC.